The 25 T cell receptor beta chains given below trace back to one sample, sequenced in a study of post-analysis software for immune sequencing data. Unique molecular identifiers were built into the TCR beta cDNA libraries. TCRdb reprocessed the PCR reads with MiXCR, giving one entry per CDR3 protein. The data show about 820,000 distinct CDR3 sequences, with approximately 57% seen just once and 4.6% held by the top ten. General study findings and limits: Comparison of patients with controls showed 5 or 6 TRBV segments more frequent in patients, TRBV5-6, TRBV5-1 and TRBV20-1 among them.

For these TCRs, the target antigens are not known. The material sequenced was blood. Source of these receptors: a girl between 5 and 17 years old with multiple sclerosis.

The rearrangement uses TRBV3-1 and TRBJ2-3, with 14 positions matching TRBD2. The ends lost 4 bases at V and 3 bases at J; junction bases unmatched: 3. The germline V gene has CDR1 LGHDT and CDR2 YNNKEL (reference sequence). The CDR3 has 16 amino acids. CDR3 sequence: CASSRGTSGGTDTQYF. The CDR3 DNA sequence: TGTGCCAGCAGCCGGGGGACTAGCGGGGGAACAGATACGCAGTATTTT.

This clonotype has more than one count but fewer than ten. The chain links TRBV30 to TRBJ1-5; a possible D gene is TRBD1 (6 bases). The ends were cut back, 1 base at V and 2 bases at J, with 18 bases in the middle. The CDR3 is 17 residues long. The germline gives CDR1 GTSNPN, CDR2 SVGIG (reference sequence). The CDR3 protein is CAWSDRVGPGRNQPQHF. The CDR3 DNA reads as TGTGCCTGGAGTGACAGGGTCGGGCCTGGGCGCAATCAGCCCCAGCATTTT.

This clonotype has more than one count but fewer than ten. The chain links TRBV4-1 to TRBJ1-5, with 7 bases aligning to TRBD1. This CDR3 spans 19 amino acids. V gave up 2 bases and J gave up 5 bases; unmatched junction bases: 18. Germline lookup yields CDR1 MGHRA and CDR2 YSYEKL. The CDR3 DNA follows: TGCGCCAGCAGCCAACTTAGGGACAGTATATTACAATTTGATCAGCCCCAGCATTTT. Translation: CASSQLRDSILQFDQPQHF.

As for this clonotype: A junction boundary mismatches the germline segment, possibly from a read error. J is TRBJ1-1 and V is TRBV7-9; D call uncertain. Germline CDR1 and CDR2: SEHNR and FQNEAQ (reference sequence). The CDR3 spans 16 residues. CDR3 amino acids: CAGSLYNSLINTEAFF. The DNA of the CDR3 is TGTGCCGGCAGCTTATACAATTCGCTTATCAACACTGAAGCTTTCTTT. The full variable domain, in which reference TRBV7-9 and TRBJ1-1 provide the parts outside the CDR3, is DTGVSQNPRHKITKRGQNVTFRCDPISEHNRLYWYRQTLGQGPEFLTYFQNEAQLEKSRLLSDRFSAERPKGSFSTLEIQRTEQGDSAMYLCAGSLYNSLINTEAFFGQGTRLTVV.

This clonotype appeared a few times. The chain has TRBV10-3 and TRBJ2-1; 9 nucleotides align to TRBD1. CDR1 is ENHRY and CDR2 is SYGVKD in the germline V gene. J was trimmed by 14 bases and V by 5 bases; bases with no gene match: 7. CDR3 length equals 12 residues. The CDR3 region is CAISPGQGLEFF. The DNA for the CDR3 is TGTGCCATCAGTCCGGGACAGGGATTAGAGTTCTTC.

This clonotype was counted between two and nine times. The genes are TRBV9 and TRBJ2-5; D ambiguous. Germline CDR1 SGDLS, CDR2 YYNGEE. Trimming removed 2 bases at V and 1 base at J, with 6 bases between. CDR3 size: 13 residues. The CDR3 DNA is TGTGCCAGCAGCGTGTCCCCCCAAGAGACCCAGTACTTC. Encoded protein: CASSVSPQETQYF.

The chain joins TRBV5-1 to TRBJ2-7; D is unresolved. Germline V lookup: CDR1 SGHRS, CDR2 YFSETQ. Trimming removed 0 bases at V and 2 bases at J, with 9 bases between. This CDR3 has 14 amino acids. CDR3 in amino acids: CASSLGALPYEQYF. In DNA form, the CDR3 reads TGCGCCAGCAGCTTGGGGGCTCTACCCTACGAGCAGTACTTC. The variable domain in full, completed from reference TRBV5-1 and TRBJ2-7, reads KAGVTQTPRYLIKTRGQQVTLSCSPISGHRSVSWYQQTPGQGLQFLFEYFSETQRNKGNFPGRFSGRQFSNSRSEMNVSTLELGDSALYLCASSLGALPYEQYFGPGTRLTVT.

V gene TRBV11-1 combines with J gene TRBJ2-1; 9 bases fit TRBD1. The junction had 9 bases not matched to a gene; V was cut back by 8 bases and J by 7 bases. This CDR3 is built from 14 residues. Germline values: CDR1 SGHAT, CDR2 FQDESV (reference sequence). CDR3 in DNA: TGTGCCAGCGACCCGGGACAGGGTTTGAATGAGCAGTTCTTC. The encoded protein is CASDPGQGLNEQFF.

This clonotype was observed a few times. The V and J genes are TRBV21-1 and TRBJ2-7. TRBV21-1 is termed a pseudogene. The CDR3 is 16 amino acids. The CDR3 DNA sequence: TGTGCCAGCAGCATACCCGACAGTTGGAGACCCTACGAGCAGTACTTC. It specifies CASSIPDSWRPYEQYF.

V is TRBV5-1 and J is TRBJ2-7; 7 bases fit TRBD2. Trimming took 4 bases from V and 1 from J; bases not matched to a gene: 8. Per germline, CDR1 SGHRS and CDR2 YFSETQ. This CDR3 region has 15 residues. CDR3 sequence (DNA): TGCGCCAGCAGCCCCACTCCGGGACTATCCTACGAGCAGTACTTC. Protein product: CASSPTPGLSYEQYF.

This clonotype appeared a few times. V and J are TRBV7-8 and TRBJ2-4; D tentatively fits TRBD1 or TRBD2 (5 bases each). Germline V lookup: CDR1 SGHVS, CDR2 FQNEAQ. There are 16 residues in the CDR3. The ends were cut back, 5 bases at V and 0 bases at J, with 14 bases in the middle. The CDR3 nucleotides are TGTGCCAGCAGCGGGACCACTCTACTAGCCAAAAACATTCAGTACTTC. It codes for CASSGTTLLAKNIQYF.

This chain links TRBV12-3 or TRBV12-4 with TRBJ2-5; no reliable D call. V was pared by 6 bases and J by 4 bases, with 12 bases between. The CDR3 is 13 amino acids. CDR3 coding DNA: TGTGCCAGCAGATCTTCGGCCCCAGAGACCCAGTACTTC. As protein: CASRSSAPETQYF.

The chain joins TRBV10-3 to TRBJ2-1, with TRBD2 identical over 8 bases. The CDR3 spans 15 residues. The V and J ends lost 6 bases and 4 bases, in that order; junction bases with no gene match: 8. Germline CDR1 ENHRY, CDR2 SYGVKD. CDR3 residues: CAIRPGLEGYNEQFF. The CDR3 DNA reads TGTGCCATCAGACCGGGACTAGAGGGATACAATGAGCAGTTCTTC.

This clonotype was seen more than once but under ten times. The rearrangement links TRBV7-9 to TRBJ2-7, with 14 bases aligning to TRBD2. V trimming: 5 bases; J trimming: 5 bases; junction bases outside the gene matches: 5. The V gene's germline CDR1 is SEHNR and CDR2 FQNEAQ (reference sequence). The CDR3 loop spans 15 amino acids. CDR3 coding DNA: TGTGCCAGCAGCCGGACTAGCGGGGGGCATAACGAGCAGTACTTC. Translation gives CASSRTSGGHNEQYF.

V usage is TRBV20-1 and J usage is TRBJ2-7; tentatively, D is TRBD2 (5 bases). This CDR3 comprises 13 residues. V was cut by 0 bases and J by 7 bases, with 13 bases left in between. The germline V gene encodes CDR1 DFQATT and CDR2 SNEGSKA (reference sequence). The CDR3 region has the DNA TGCAGTGCTAGAGATGGAGGTGGTCTGGAGCAGTACTTC. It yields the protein CSARDGGGLEQYF.

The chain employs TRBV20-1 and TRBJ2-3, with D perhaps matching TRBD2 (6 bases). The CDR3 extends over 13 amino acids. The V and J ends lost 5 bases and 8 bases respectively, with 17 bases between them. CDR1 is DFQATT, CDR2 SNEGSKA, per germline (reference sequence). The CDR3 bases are TGCAGTGCTGGCTTGTCGGGGGACGGTACGCAGTATTTT. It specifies CSAGLSGDGTQYF.

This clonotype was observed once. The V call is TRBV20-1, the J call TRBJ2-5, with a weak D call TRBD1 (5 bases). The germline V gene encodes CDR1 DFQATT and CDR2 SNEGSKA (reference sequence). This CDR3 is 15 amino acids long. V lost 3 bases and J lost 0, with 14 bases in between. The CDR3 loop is CSASPSTGYQETQYF. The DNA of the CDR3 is TGCAGTGCTAGCCCTTCTACAGGATACCAAGAGACCCAGTACTTC.

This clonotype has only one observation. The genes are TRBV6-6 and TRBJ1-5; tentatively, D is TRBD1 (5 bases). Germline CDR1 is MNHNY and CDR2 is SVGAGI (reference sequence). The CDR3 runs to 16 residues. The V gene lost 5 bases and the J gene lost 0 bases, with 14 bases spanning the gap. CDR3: CASSPTGGVSNQPQHF. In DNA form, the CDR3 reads TGTGCCAGCAGTCCTACCGGGGGAGTTAGCAATCAGCCCCAGCATTTT.

The CDR3 loop reads CASSHGASPFGYTF. CDR3 DNA: TGTGCCAGCTCTCACGGGGCGAGCCCATTTGGCTACACCTTC. V gene TRBV18 combines with J gene TRBJ1-2; perhaps TRBD1 as D (5 bases). Germline V gene data show CDR1 as KGHSH and CDR2 as LQKENI. The V end lost 6 bases, the J end lost 7 bases, and 18 bases lay between the germline ends. The CDR3 covers 14 residues. Drawing the rest from reference TRBV18 and TRBJ1-2, the complete variable domain is NAGVMQNPRHLVRRRGQEARLRCSPMKGHSHVYWYRQLPEEGLKFMVYLQKENIIDESGMPKERFSAEFPKEGPSILRIQQVVRGDSAAYFCASSHGASPFGYTFGSGTRLTVV.

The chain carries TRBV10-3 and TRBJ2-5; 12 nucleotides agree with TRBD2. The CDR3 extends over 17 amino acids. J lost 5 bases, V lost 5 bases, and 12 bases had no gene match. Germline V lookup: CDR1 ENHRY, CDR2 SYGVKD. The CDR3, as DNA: TGTGCCATCAGTCAGGGACTAGCGGGTCGGAGGGGGGAGACCCAGTACTTC. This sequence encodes CAISQGLAGRRGETQYF.

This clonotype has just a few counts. The CDR3: CATRGQLNSPLHF. In DNA, the CDR3 is TGTGCCACCAGGGGACAGCTGAATTCACCCCTCCACTTT. This rearrangement joins TRBV10-3 to TRBJ1-6; 7 bases fit TRBD1. In germline, CDR1 is ENHRY, CDR2 SYGVKD. The CDR3 sequence is 13 residues long. V lost 10 bases and J lost 7; bases outside the gene matches: 7.

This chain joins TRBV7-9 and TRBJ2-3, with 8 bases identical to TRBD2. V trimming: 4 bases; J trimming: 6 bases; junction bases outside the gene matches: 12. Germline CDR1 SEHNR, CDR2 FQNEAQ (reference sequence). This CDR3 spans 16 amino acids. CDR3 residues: CASSSRVAGPSDTQYF. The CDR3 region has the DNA TGTGCCAGCAGCTCCCGGGTAGCGGGGCCCTCCGATACGCAGTATTTT.

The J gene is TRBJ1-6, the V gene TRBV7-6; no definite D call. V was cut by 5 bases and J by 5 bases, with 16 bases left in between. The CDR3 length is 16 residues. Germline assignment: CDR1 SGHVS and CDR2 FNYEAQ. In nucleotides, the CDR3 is TGTGCCAGCAGCCCCTGGCCAGCTAAGAATAATTCACCCCTCCACTTT. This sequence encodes CASSPWPAKNNSPLHF.

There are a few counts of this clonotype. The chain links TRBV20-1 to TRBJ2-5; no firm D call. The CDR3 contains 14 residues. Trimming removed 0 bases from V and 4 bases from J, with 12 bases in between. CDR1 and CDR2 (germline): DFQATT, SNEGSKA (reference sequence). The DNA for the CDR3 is TGCAGTGCTAGAGATCAGGTAGACCCAGAGACCCAGTACTTC. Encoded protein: CSARDQVDPETQYF.

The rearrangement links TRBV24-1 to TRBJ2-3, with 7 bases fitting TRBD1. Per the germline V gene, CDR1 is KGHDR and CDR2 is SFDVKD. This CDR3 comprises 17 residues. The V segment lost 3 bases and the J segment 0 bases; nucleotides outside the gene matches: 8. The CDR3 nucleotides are TGTGCCACCAGTGATGGTTCGCAGGGGGTTAGCACAGATACGCAGTATTTT. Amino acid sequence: CATSDGSQGVSTDTQYF.